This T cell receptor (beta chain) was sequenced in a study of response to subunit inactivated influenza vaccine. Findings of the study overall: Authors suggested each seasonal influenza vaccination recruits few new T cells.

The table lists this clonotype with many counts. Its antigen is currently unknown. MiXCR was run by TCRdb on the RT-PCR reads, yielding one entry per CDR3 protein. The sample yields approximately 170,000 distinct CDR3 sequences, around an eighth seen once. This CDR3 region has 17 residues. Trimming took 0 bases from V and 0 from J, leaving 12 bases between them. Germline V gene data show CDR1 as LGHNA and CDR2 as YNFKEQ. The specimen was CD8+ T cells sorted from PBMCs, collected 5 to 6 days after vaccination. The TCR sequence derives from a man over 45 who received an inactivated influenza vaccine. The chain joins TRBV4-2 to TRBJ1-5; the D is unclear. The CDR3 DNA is TGTGCCAGCAGCCAAGAGGATGGCATTAATAGCAATCAGCCCCAGCATTTT. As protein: CASSQEDGINSNQPQHF.